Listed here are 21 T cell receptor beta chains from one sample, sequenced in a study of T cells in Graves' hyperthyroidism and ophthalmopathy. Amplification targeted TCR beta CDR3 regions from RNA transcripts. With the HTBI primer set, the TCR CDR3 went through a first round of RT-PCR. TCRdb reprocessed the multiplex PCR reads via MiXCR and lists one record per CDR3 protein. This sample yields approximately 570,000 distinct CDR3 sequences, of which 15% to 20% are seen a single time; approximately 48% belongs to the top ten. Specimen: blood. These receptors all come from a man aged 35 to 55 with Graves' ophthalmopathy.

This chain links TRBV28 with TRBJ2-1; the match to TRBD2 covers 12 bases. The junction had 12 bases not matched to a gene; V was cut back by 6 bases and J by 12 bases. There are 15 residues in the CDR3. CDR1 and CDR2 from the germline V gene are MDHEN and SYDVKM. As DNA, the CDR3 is TGTGCCAGCAGAACCAGGACTAGCGGGAAGCGGGGGCAGTTCTTC. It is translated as CASRTRTSGKRGQFF.

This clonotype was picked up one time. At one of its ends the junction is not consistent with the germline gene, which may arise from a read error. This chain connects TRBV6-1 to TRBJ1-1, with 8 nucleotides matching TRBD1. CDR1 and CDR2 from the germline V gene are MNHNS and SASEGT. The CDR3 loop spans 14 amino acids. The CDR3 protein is CAGSPDRVNTEAFF. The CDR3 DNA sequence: TGTGCCGGCAGCCCGGACAGGGTGAACACTGAAGCTTTCTTT.

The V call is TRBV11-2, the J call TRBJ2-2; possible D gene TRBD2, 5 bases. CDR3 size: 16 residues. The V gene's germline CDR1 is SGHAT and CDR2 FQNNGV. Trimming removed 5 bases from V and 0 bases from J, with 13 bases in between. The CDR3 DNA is TGTGCCAGCAGCCCATTGGTCGGGACGAACACCGGGGAGCTGTTTTTT. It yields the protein CASSPLVGTNTGELFF.

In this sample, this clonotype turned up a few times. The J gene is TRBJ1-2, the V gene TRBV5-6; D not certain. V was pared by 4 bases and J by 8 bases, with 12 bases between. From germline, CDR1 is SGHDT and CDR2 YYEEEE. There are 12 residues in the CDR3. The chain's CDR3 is CASSPLRGGYTF. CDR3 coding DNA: TGTGCCAGCAGCCCCCTACGGGGAGGCTACACCTTC.

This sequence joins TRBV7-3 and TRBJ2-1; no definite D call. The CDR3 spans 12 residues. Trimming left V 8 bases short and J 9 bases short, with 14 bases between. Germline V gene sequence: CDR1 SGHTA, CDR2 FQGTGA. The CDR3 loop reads CASGAGSGEQFF. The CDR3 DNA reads TGTGCCAGCGGCGCCGGATCCGGTGAGCAGTTCTTC.

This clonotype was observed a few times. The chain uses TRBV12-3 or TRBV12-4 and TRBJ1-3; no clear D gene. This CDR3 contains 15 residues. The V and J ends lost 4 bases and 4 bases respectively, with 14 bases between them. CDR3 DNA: TGTGCCAGCAGTTCCTTTTGGGGTTCCGGAAACACCATATATTTT. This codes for CASSSFWGSGNTIYF.

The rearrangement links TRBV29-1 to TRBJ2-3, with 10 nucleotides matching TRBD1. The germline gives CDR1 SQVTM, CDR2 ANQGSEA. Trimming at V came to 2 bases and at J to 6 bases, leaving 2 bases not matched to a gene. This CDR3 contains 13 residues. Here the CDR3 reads CSVEPGQGDTQYF. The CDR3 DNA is TGCAGCGTTGAACCGGGACAGGGGGATACGCAGTATTTT.

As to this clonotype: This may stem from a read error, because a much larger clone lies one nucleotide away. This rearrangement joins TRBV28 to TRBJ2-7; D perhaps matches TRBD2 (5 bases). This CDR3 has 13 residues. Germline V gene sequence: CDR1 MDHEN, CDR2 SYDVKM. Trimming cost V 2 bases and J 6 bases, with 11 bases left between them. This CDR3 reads CASSLRGYCEQYF. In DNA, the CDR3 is TGTGCCAGCAGTTTACGGGGTTACTGCGAGCAGTACTTC.

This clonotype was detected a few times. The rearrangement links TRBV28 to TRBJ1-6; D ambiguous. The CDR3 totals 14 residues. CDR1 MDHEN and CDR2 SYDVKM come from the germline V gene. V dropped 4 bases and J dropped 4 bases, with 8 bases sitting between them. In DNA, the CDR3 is TGTGCCAGCAGTTACGACGGGTATAATTCACCCCTCCACTTT. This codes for CASSYDGYNSPLHF.

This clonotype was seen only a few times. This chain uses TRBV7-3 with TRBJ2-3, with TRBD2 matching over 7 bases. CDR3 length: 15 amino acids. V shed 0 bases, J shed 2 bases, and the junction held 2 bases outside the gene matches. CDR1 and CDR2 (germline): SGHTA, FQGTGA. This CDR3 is CASSLTGRSTDTQYF. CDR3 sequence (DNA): TGTGCCAGCAGCTTAACCGGGAGGTCCACAGATACGCAGTATTTT.

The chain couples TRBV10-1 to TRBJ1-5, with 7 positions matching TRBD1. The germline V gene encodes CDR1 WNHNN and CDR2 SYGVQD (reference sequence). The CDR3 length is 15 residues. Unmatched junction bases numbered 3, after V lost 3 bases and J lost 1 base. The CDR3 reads CASSEGGQSNQPQHF. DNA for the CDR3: TGCGCCAGCAGTGAAGGGGGACAGAGCAATCAGCCCCAGCATTTT.

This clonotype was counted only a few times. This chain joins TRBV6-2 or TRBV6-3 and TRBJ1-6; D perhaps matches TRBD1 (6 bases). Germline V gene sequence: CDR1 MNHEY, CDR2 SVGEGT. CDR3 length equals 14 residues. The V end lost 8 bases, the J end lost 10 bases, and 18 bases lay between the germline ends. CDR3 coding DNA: TGTGCCAGCTTTACATGGGGGGCAGTGTCACCCCTCCACTTT. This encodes CASFTWGAVSPLHF.

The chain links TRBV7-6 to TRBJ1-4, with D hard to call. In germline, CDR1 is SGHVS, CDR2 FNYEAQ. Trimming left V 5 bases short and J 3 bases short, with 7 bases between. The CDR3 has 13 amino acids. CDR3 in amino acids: CASSPDPNEKLFF. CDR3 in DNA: TGTGCCAGCAGCCCTGACCCTAATGAAAAACTGTTTTTT.

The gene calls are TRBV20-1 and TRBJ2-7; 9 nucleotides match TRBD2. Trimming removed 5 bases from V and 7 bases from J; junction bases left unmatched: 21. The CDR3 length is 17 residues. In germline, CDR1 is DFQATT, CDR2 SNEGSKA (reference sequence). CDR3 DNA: TGCAGTGCTGAACTCCAGCGGGAGGTTCTTCAGTGGGATGAGCAGTACTTC. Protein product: CSAELQREVLQWDEQYF.

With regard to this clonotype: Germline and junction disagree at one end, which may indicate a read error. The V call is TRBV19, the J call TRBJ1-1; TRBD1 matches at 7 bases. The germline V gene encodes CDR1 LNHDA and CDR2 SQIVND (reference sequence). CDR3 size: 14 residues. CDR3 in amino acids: CASSMGGGGTEASF. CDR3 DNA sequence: TGTGCCAGTAGTATGGGGGGAGGGGGCACTGAAGCTTCCTTT.

The CDR3 DNA follows: TGTGCCAGTGAGGACAGGGTAGGAACTGGGCAGTTCTTC. This gives the protein CASEDRVGTGQFF. The chain carries TRBV19 and TRBJ2-1, with 8 bases identical to TRBD1. The CDR3 consists of 13 residues. CDR1 is LNHDA, CDR2 SQIVND, per germline (reference sequence). Unmatched junction bases numbered 12, after V lost 8 bases and J lost 12 bases.

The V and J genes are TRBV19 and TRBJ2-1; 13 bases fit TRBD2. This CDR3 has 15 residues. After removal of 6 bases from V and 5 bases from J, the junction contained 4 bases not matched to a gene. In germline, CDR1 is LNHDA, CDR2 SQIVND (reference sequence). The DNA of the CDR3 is TGTGCCAGTAGGCCTGGGACTAGCGGGGACAATGAGCAGTTCTTC. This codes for CASRPGTSGDNEQFF.

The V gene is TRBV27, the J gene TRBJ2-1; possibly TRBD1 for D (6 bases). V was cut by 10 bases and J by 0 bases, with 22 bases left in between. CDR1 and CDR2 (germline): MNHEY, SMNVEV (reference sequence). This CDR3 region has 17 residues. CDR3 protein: CAIRTVPSQSSYNEQFF. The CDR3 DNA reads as TGTGCCATAAGGACAGTTCCCTCCCAAAGCTCCTACAATGAGCAGTTCTTC.

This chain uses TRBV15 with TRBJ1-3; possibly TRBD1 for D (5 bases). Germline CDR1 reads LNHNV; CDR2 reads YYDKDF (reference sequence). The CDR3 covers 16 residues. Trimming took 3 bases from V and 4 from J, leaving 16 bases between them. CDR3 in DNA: TGTGCCACCAGCAGGGCCCAGACAGTCTCCGGAAACACCATATATTTT. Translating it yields CATSRAQTVSGNTIYF.

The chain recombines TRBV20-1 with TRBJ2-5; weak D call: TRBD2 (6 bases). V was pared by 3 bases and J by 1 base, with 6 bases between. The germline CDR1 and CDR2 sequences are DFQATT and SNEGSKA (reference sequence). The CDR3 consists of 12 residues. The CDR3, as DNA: TGCAGTGCTAGGGAGGGCCAAGAGACCCAGTACTTC. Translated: CSAREGQETQYF.

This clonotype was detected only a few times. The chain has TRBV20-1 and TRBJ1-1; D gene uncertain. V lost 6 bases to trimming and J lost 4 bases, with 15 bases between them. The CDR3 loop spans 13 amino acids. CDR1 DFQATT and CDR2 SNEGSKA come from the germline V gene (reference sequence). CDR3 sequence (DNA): TGCAGTGCCCCGAGCCGGGTGAGCACTGAAGCTTTCTTT. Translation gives CSAPSRVSTEAFF.